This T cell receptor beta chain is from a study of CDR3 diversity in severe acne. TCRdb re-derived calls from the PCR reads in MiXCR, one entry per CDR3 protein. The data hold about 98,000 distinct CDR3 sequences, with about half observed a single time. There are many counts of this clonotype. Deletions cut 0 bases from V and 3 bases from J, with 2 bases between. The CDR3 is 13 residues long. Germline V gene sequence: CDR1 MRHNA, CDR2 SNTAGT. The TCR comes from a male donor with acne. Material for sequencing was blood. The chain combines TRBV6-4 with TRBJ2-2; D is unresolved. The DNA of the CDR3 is TGTGCCAGCAGTGACTCACACACCGGGGAGCTGTTTTTT. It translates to CASSDSHTGELFF.